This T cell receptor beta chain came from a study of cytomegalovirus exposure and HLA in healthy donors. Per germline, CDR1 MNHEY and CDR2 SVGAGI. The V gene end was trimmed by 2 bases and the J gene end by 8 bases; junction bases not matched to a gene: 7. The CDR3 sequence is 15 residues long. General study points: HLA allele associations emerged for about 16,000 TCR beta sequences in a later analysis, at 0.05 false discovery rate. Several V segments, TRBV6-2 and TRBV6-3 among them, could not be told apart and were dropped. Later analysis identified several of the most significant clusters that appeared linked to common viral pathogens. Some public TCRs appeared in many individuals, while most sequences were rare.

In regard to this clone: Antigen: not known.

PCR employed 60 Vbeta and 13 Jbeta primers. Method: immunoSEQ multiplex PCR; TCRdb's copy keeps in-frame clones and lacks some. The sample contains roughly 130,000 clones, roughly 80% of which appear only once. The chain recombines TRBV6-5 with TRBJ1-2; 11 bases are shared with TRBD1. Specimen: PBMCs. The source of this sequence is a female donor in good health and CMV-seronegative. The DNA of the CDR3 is TGTGCCAGCAGTTACAGGGACAGGGGGACGGAAGGCTACACCTTC. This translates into CASSYRDRGTEGYTF.